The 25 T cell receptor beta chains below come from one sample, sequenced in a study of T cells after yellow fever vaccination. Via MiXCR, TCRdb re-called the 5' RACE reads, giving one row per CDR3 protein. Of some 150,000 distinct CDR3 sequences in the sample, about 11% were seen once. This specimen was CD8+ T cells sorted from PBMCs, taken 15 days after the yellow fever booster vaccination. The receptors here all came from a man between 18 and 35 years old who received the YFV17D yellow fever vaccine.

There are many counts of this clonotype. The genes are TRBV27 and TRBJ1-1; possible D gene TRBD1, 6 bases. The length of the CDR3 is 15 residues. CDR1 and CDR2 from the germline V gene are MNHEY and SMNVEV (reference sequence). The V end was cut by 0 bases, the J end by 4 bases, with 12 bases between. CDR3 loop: CASSLSPGAATEAFF. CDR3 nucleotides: TGTGCCAGCAGTTTATCTCCAGGGGCCGCCACTGAAGCTTTCTTT.

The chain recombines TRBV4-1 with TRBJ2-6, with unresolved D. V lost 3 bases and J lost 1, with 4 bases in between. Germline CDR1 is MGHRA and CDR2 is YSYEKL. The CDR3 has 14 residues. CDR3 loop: CASSQFSGANVLTF. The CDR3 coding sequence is TGCGCCAGCAGCCAGTTTTCTGGGGCCAACGTCCTGACTTTC.

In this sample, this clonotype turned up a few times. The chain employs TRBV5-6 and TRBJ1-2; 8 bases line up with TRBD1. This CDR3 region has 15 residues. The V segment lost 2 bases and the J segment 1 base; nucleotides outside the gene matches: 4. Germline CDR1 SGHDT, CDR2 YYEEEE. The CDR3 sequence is CASSFWTGINYGYTF. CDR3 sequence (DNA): TGTGCCAGCAGCTTCTGGACAGGGATTAACTATGGCTACACCTTC.

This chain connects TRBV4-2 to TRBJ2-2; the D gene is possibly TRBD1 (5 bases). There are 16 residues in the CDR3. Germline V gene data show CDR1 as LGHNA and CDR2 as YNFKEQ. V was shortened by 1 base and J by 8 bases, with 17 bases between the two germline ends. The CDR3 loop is CASSQGAQGMWGELFF. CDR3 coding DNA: TGTGCCAGCAGCCAAGGGGCTCAGGGAATGTGGGGGGAGCTGTTTTTT.

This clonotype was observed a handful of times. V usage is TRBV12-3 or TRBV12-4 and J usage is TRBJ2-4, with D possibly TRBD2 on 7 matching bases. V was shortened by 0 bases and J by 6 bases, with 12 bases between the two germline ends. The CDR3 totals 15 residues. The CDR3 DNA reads TGTGCCAGCAGTTTAGCGGGGGGGCCGGGAAACATTCAGTACTTC. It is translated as CASSLAGGPGNIQYF.

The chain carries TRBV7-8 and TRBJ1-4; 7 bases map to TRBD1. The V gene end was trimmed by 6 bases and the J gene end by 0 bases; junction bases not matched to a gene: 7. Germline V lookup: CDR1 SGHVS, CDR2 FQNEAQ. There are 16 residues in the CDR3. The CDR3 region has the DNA TGTGCCAGCAGTTACGGACAGGTTGCAACTAATGAAAAACTGTTTTTT. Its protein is CASSYGQVATNEKLFF.

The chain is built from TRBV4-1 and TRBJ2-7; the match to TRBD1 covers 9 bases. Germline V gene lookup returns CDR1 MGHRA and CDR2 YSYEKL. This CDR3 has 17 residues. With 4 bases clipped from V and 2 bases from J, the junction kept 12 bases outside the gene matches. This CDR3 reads CASSPTTGTGIPYEQYV. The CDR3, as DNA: TGCGCCAGCAGCCCAACCACCGGGACAGGGATCCCCTACGAGCAGTACGTC.

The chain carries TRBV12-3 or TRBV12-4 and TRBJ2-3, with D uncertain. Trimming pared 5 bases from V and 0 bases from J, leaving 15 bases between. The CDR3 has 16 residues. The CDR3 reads CASSPLGADSTDTQYF. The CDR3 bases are TGTGCCAGCAGTCCCCTTGGCGCGGACAGCACAGATACGCAGTATTTT.

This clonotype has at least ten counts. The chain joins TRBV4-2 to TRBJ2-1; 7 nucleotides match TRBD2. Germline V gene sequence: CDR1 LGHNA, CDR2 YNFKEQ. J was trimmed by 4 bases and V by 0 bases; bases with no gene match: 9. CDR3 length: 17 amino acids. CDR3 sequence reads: CASSQEKSGGPYNEQFF. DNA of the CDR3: TGTGCCAGCAGCCAAGAGAAGTCGGGGGGTCCGTACAATGAGCAGTTCTTC.

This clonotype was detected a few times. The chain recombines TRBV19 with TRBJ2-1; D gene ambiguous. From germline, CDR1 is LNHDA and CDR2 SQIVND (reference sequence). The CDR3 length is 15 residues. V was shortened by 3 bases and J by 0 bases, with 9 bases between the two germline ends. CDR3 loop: CASSMSSSSYNEQFF. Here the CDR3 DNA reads TGTGCCAGTAGTATGTCCTCGAGCTCCTACAATGAGCAGTTCTTC.

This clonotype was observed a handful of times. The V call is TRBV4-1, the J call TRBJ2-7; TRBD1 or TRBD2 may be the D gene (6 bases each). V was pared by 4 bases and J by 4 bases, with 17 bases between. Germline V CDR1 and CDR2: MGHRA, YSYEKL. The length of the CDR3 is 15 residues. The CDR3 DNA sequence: TGCGCCAGCAGCCTTCGTGAGGGGGGTCGGTACGAGCAGTACGTC. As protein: CASSLREGGRYEQYV.

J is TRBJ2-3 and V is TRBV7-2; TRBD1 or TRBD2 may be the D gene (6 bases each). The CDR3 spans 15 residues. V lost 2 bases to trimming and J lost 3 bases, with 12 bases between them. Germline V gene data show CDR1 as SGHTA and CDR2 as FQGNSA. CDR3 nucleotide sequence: TGTGCCAGCAGCTTATTTGGGGGGCGTACAGATACGCAGTATTTT. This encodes CASSLFGGRTDTQYF.

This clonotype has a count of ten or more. The CDR3 sequence is CSANPPRGLSTDTQYF. CDR3 sequence (DNA): TGCAGTGCTAACCCCCCGAGGGGGCTTAGCACAGATACGCAGTATTTT. The gene calls are TRBV20-1 and TRBJ2-3; 7 bases fit TRBD1. The junction had 10 bases not matched to a gene; V was cut back by 4 bases and J by 0 bases. This CDR3 contains 16 residues. CDR1 is DFQATT and CDR2 is SNEGSKA in the germline V gene (reference sequence).

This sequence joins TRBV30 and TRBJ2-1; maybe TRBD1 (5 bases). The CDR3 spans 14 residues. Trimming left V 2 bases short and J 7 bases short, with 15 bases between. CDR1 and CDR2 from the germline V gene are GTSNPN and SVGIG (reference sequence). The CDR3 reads CAWSLSAGPNEQFF. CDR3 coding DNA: TGTGCCTGGAGTCTGTCGGCAGGGCCTAATGAGCAGTTCTTC.

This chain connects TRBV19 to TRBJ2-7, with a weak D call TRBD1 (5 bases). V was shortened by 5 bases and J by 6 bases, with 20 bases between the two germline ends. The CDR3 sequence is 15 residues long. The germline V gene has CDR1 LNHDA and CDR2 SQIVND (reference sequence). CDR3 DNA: TGTGCCAGTAGTCTCGGACGACAGCGCTTTGGCGAGCAGTACTTC. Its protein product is CASSLGRQRFGEQYF.

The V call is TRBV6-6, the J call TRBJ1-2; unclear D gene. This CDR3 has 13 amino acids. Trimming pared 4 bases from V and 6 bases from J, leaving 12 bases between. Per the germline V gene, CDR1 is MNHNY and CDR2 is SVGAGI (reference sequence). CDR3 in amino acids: CASSSISLDGYTF. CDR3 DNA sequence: TGTGCCAGCAGTTCCATCTCCCTTGATGGCTACACCTTC.

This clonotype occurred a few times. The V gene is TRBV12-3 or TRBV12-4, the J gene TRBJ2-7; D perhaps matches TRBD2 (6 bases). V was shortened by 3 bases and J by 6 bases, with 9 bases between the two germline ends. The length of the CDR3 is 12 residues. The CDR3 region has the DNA TGTGCCAGCAGTTTCGGGAGAAGCGAGCAGTACTTC. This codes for CASSFGRSEQYF.

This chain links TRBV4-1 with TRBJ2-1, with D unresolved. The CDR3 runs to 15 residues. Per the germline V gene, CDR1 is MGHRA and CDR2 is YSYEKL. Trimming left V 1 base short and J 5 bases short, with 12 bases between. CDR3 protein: CASSQVGLRDNEQFF. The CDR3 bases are TGCGCCAGCAGCCAAGTCGGTCTACGGGACAATGAGCAGTTCTTC.

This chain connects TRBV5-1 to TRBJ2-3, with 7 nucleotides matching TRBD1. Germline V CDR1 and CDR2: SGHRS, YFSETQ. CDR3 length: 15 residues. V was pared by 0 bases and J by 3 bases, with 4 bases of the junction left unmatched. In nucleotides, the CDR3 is TGCGCCAGCAGCTTGGAAGACAGGGAAACAGATACGCAGTATTTT. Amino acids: CASSLEDRETDTQYF.

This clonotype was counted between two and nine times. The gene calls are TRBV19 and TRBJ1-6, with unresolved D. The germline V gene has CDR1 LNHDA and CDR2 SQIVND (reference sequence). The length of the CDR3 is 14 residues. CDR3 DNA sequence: TGTGCTGATAGTGAGGGCACCTATAATTCACCCCTCCACTTT. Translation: CADSEGTYNSPLHF.

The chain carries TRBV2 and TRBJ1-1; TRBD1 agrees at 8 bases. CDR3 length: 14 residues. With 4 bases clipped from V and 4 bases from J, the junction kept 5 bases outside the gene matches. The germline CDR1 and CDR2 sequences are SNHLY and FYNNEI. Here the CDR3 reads CASSVVTGVTEAFF. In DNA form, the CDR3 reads TGTGCCAGCAGTGTTGTGACAGGGGTCACTGAAGCTTTCTTT.

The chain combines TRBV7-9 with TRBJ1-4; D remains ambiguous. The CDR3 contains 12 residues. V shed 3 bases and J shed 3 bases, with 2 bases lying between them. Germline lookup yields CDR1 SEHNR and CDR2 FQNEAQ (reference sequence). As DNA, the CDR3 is TGTGCCAGCAGCTTCCCTAATGAAAAACTGTTTTTT. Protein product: CASSFPNEKLFF.

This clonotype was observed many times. CDR3: CASSQRRVSNQPQHF. The CDR3 DNA sequence: TGCGCCAGCAGCCAACGCAGGGTTAGCAATCAGCCCCAGCATTTT. The chain links TRBV4-1 to TRBJ1-5; TRBD1 is a possible D gene (5 bases). The germline V gene encodes CDR1 MGHRA and CDR2 YSYEKL. Trimming left V 2 bases short and J 0 bases short, with 8 bases between. The CDR3 has 15 amino acids.

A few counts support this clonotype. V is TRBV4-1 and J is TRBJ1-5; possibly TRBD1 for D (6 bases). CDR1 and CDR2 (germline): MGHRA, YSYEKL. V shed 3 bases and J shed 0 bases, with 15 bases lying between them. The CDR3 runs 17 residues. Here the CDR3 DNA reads TGCGCCAGCAGCCATGAAACAGGGAAGGGTAGCAATCAGCCCCAGCATTTT. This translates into CASSHETGKGSNQPQHF.

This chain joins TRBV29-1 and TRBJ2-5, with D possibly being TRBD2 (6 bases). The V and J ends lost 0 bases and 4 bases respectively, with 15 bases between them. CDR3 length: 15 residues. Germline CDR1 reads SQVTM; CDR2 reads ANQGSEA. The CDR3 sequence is CSVEDTREVIETQYF. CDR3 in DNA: TGCAGCGTTGAAGATACCAGGGAGGTGATAGAGACCCAGTACTTC.